What follows describes a single T cell receptor beta chain. The source of the sample is a study of blood T cell repertoires in COVID-19. The wider study: Nucleic acid was either cDNA or gDNA, and it came from T cells, B-cell-depleted T cells, or PBMCs.

A Seattle source enrolled patients during active infection and followed them longitudinally. V shed 2 bases, J shed 2 bases, and the junction held 16 bases outside the gene matches. CDR1 and CDR2 from the germline V gene are SGHNT and YYREEE (reference sequence). The CDR3 totals 20 residues. Original data processing: Reference gene primer amplification yielded estimated nucleated cell counts. Only in-frame clones appear in the TCRdb table, and some are missing; sequencing was by immunoSEQ multiplex PCR. For V, J and clone size, that table is used; D and trimming come from the DNA. The top ten hold 0.75% to 0.9% of the sample, which has around 470,000 clones, about 91% seen once.

The chain uses TRBV5-4 and TRBJ1-4, with TRBD1 matching over 9 bases. The source of this sequence is a man between 18 and 29 years old with COVID-19, enrolled during active disease. Sequenced material: peripheral blood. CDR3 in DNA: TGTGCCAGCAGCTTAGGACCCGGGACAGGGACGCAGTACACTAATGAAAAACTGTTTTTT. This codes for CASSLGPGTGTQYTNEKLFF.